These T cell receptor beta chains were read from a single sample in a study of shared clonotypes between healthy human individuals. Assay: immunoSEQ multiplex PCR; the TCRdb copy retains only in-frame clones and omits some. The table records 2 million to 2.5 million clones, more than 80% of them present only once. The specimen sequenced was naive CD4+ T cells from PBMCs. These receptors came from a man aged 18 to 30 in good health. Some clones in this sample may be carry-over from other donors' samples. Both conserved end residues are part of each CDR3. The order of the fields is CDR3 DNA, CDR3 protein, D gene, V gene, clone size, J gene. A D gene is named only where the DNA matches it firmly. The size of a clone is reported for some rows only, either as once, few or many, or as a class for expanded clones.

TGTGCCAGCAGACAAGGGACGCTACTGGGCGACGAGCAGTACTTC	CASRQGTLLGDEQYF	-	TRBV6-5	once	TRBJ2-7
TGTGCCAGCAGCGGGGTAATCTACGAGCAGTACTTC	CASSGVIYEQYF	-	TRBV28	-	TRBJ2-7
TGTGCCAGCAGCCCCGGAGACTTCCGGATAGGGAATGAGCAGTTCTTC	CASSPGDFRIGNEQFF	-	TRBV7-9	once	TRBJ2-1
TGTGCCAGCAGTACCAGCCTTCGGCCGCCCCAGCATTTT	CASSTSLRPPQHF	-	TRBV28	-	TRBJ1-5
TGTGCCTGGAGTGTCGACACTTACAATGAGCAGTTCTTC	CAWSVDTYNEQFF	-	TRBV30	-	TRBJ2-1
TGTGCCAGCAGTCCTCCGGGGCAGGGGGTCCCTGGGGCCAACGTCCTGACTTTC	CASSPPGQGVPGANVLTF	TRBD1	TRBV28	-	TRBJ2-6
TGTGCCAGCAGTCTACCGGGACTTTTTTACGAGCAGTACTTC	CASSLPGLFYEQYF	-	TRBV28	-	TRBJ2-7
TGTGCCAGCAGTGATAGCGGGAGAGGGTACAATGAGCAGTTCTTC	CASSDSGRGYNEQFF	TRBD2	TRBV28	-	TRBJ2-1
TGTGCCAGCAGTAGGGGAACAGGGAGGGTGGACGAGCAGTACTTC	CASSRGTGRVDEQYF	-	TRBV7-9	-	TRBJ2-7
TGCGCCAGCAGCCACCCTCCGAGGGGCACAGATACGCAGTATTTT	CASSHPPRGTDTQYF	-	TRBV4-1	-	TRBJ2-3
TGTGCCTGGAGTTTCGGGGGGCTAGCGGGAGGACAAGAGACCCAGTACTTC	CAWSFGGLAGGQETQYF	TRBD2	TRBV30	-	TRBJ2-5
TGTGCCAGCAGAGGGACTAGCGGGAGGGCCTATGAGCAGTTCTTC	CASRGTSGRAYEQFF	TRBD2	TRBV6-1	-	TRBJ2-1
TGTGCCAGCAGTCCGGGACTAGTATACGGTGAGCAGTTCTTC	CASSPGLVYGEQFF	TRBD2	TRBV28	-	TRBJ2-1
TGTGCCAGCAGTTTTCCCCTGGGACAGGGAAGCTACGAGCAGTACTTC	CASSFPLGQGSYEQYF	TRBD1	TRBV28	-	TRBJ2-7
TGCGCCAGCAGCTTGGAGGGGGGCCCCTACAATGAGCAGTTCTTC	CASSLEGGPYNEQFF	-	TRBV5-1	-	TRBJ2-1
TGCGCCAGCAGCTTGACAGCCTCTAACTATGGCTACACCTTC	CASSLTASNYGYTF	-	TRBV5-1	once	TRBJ1-2
TGTGCCAGCAGTTCCTATGGACAGGGGGCCGGGGAGCTGTTTTTT	CASSSYGQGAGELFF	TRBD1	TRBV6-6	-	TRBJ2-2
TGTGCCAGTAGCCAGGGGGCCCGGACCGGGAACACTGAAGCTTTCTTT	CASSQGARTGNTEAFF	TRBD1	TRBV19	-	TRBJ1-1
TGTGCCACCAGCAGAGGGGGACAGGGTGGCAAAAACATTCAGTACTTC	CATSRGGQGGKNIQYF	TRBD1	TRBV15	-	TRBJ2-4
TGTGCCAGCAGCGTAGAGCGGGGGGCCGAGTCCGAGCAGTACTTC	CASSVERGAESEQYF	TRBD2	TRBV9	-	TRBJ2-7
TGTGCCAGTAGTATAGATCACAGGGGAGCTTTCTTT	CASSIDHRGAFF	TRBD1	TRBV19	-	TRBJ1-1
TGTGCCAGCAGCTCCGGACTAGCGGGAGGGATGGAGACCCAGTACTTC	CASSSGLAGGMETQYF	TRBD2	TRBV7-3	-	TRBJ2-5
TGTGCCAGCAGTTTGGGGAAAGGGGCAGGGAAAGGGCTCGAGCAGTACTTC	CASSLGKGAGKGLEQYF	-	TRBV28	-	TRBJ2-7
TGTGCCACCAGCAGGGGACAGGCTGGAAACACCATATATTTT	CATSRGQAGNTIYF	TRBD1	TRBV15	-	TRBJ1-3
TGTGCCAGCTCAGACGGGATACAGCCGACTAACTATGGCTACACCTTC	CASSDGIQPTNYGYTF	-	TRBV18	-	TRBJ1-2
TGCAGCGTTGTGGTCGATAGCACAGATACGCAGTATTTT	CSVVVDSTDTQYF	-	TRBV29-1	once	TRBJ2-3
TGTGCCACCAGGGCCGGGGGTTTTGTTCAGCCCCAGCATTTT	CATRAGGFVQPQHF	-	TRBV28	-	TRBJ1-5
TGTGCCATCAGTGAGGGTCAGGGGGCGTACGAGCAGTACTTC	CAISEGQGAYEQYF	TRBD1	TRBV10-3	-	TRBJ2-7
TGTGCCAGCAGTCATACAGATCAGCCCCAGCATTTT	CASSHTDQPQHF	-	TRBV28	-	TRBJ1-5
TGTGCCAGCAGCAGACAGGGGGCTCTCTACGAGCAGTACTTC	CASSRQGALYEQYF	TRBD1	TRBV11-2	-	TRBJ2-7
TGTGCCAGCAGCTTAGTCGGCCCCGTCGAAGCTTTCTTT	CASSLVGPVEAFF	-	TRBV7-9	-	TRBJ1-1
TGTGCCAGCAGCCAATATCCCGCCACTAGCGGGAGGACCTACAATGAGCAGTTCTTC	CASSQYPATSGRTYNEQFF	TRBD2	TRBV14	-	TRBJ2-1
TGTGCCAGCAGTGAAGAGAGTTCACCCGACCCGCAGTACTTC	CASSEESSPDPQYF	-	TRBV2	-	TRBJ2-7